This TCR beta chain appears in the sequencing data of a study of neurological immune-mediated disorders. Preparation of the unsorted libraries drew on 2 million PBMCs stored at -80 C. The trim removed 6 bases at V and 6 bases at J, leaving 5 bases unmatched. Germline CDR1 is DFQATT and CDR2 is SNEGSKA (reference sequence). The CDR3 has 14 amino acids. With 10-nucleotide random UMIs, 5'RACE was used to make the cDNA. TCRdb redid the calling of the 5' RACE reads with MiXCR, one entry per CDR3 protein. The sample lists 45,000 to 50,000 distinct CDR3 sequences; under 3.5% were seen once. In its sample, this clonotype was seen a few times.

V usage is TRBV20-1 and J usage is TRBJ2-2; 12 bases align to TRBD2. The sample consisted of PBMCs. The TCR sequence derives from a woman in her 50s with multiple sclerosis. The CDR3 region is CSAVLAGGAGELFF. DNA for the CDR3: TGCAGTGCCGTGCTAGCGGGGGGGGCCGGGGAGCTGTTTTTT.